Shown below are 17 T cell receptor beta chains from a single sample sequenced in a study of identical twins. TCRdb called the 5' RACE reads again in MiXCR, with one record for every CDR3 protein. This table has over 550,000 distinct CDR3 sequences, about 7.6% appearing once. The data were also submitted as part of a second study, on yellow fever vaccine responses in identical twins.

Source material: PBMCs. Every receptor here comes from a woman between 18 and 29 years old in good health.

A few counts support this clonotype. J is TRBJ2-1 and V is TRBV5-6; D assignment may be TRBD1 or TRBD2 (5 bases each). V lost 4 bases to trimming and J lost 3 bases, with 14 bases between them. The CDR3 loop spans 15 amino acids. Germline loops: CDR1 SGHDT, CDR2 YYEEEE. The chain's CDR3 is CASSTGPGVYNEQFF. The CDR3 DNA sequence: TGTGCCAGCAGCACGGGACCCGGAGTCTACAATGAGCAGTTCTTC.

This clonotype was observed at least ten times. V is TRBV19 and J is TRBJ2-1; 8 nucleotides align to TRBD1. There are 15 residues in the CDR3. The germline CDR1 and CDR2 sequences are LNHDA and SQIVND (reference sequence). The junction had 7 bases not matched to a gene; V was cut back by 4 bases and J by 5 bases. The CDR3 here is CASSSGQGGHNEQFF. The CDR3 DNA is TGTGCCAGTAGTAGCGGACAGGGAGGACACAATGAGCAGTTCTTC.

There are many counts of this clonotype. The CDR3 sequence is CSARLAGGGGELFF. In DNA form, the CDR3 reads TGCAGTGCTAGACTAGCGGGAGGTGGTGGGGAGCTGTTTTTT. The chain links TRBV20-1 to TRBJ2-2, with TRBD2 matching over 11 bases. V lost 2 bases to trimming and J lost 8 bases; unmatched junction nucleotides: 4. The CDR3 extends over 14 amino acids. Germline V gives CDR1 DFQATT, CDR2 SNEGSKA (reference sequence).

This clonotype came up many times. This sequence joins TRBV3-1 and TRBJ1-5; D is undetermined. The germline gives CDR1 LGHDT, CDR2 YNNKEL (reference sequence). The CDR3 totals 13 residues. The germline V and J ends were trimmed by 4 bases and 7 bases, with 11 bases remaining between them. In DNA, the CDR3 is TGTGCCAGCAGCCGTGGTGCGGGACAGCCCCAGCATTTT. As protein: CASSRGAGQPQHF.

In its sample, this clonotype was seen a few times. The rearrangement links TRBV15 to TRBJ2-3; 11 bases fit TRBD2. From germline, CDR1 is LNHNV and CDR2 YYDKDF (reference sequence). There are 17 residues in the CDR3. V shed 5 bases, J shed 2 bases, and the junction held 9 bases outside the gene matches. The CDR3: CATSEQTSGVHTDTQYF. As DNA, the CDR3 is TGTGCCACCAGCGAGCAGACTAGCGGGGTTCACACAGATACGCAGTATTTT.

This clonotype was found a few times. V gene TRBV5-1 combines with J gene TRBJ2-1, with D maybe TRBD1 (5 bases). Germline CDR1 reads SGHRS; CDR2 reads YFSETQ. Trimming pared 3 bases from V and 3 bases from J, leaving 16 bases between. This CDR3 spans 16 amino acids. The chain's CDR3 is CASSSEYRRGYNEQFF. The CDR3 DNA is TGCGCCAGCAGCTCCGAATACAGGAGAGGCTACAATGAGCAGTTCTTC.

This clonotype was observed a handful of times. The V call is TRBV5-1, the J call TRBJ2-3; possible D gene TRBD2, 5 bases. Per the germline V gene, CDR1 is SGHRS and CDR2 is YFSETQ. Trimming removed 0 bases at V and 2 bases at J, with 13 bases between. This CDR3 contains 16 residues. The CDR3 here is CASSLGRAVNTDTQYF. The CDR3 region has the DNA TGCGCCAGCAGCTTGGGTCGAGCGGTAAACACAGATACGCAGTATTTT.

This clonotype was detected a few times. The CDR3 nucleotides read TGTGCCAGCAGTCGGACTTTCTACAATGAGCAGTTCTTC. Protein sequence: CASSRTFYNEQFF. The V call is TRBV12-3 or TRBV12-4, the J call TRBJ2-1, with D perhaps TRBD2 (5 bases). V was cut by 5 bases and J by 3 bases, with 8 bases left in between. The CDR3 spans 13 residues.

In its sample, this clonotype was seen many times. The gene calls are TRBV5-1 and TRBJ1-1, with D unresolved. Trimming took off 4 bases at V and 1 base at J, with 17 bases between the two ends. The germline gives CDR1 SGHRS, CDR2 YFSETQ. This CDR3 comprises 16 residues. The CDR3 DNA reads as TGCGCCAGCAGCCCCGACGCGTACCGGGAGAACACTGAAGCTTTCTTT. This codes for CASSPDAYRENTEAFF.

This clonotype has at least ten counts. The V call is TRBV3-1, the J call TRBJ2-1, with 7 nucleotides matching TRBD2. The CDR3 runs 16 residues. Germline lookup yields CDR1 LGHDT and CDR2 YNNKEL (reference sequence). J lost 0 bases, V lost 6 bases, and 8 bases had no gene match. The CDR3 DNA reads TGTGCCAGCAGTCCCGTGTTAGCGGGCTCCTACAATGAGCAGTTCTTC. Its protein is CASSPVLAGSYNEQFF.

V gene TRBV2 combines with J gene TRBJ2-1; the D gene is possibly TRBD2 (6 bases). Germline V CDR1 and CDR2: SNHLY, FYNNEI. CDR3 length: 14 residues. V was clipped by 5 bases and J by 9 bases, with 17 bases between them. This chain's CDR3 is CASSPTRTNAEQFF. The CDR3 DNA follows: TGTGCCAGCAGTCCGACCCGGACTAACGCTGAGCAGTTCTTC.

This clonotype was seen ten or more times. V gene TRBV14 combines with J gene TRBJ2-7; no firm D call. In germline, CDR1 is SGHDN, CDR2 FVKESK. V lost 1 base, J lost 5 bases, and 3 bases lay in between. The CDR3 is 11 amino acids. CDR3 region: CASSQVHEQYF. CDR3 bases: TGTGCCAGCAGCCAAGTTCACGAGCAGTACTTC.

This clonotype showed up just a few times. The J gene is TRBJ1-2, the V gene TRBV7-9; D might be TRBD1 (6 bases). The CDR3 runs to 14 residues. Per the germline V gene, CDR1 is SEHNR and CDR2 is FQNEAQ (reference sequence). Between the trimmed V and J ends, which lost 4 bases and 7 bases, there was a span of 16 bases. Here the CDR3 reads CASSSGQRASGYTF. Here the CDR3 DNA reads TGTGCCAGCAGCTCAGGACAGAGGGCCTCTGGCTACACCTTC.

This clonotype was detected only once. The chain links TRBV20-1 to TRBJ1-2, with a possible D match to TRBD1 (6 bases). CDR1 DFQATT and CDR2 SNEGSKA come from the germline V gene (reference sequence). This CDR3 has 11 amino acids. CDR3 protein: CVTGTNYGYTF. The DNA of the CDR3 is TGCGTCACAGGGACTAACTATGGCTACACCTTC.

This clonotype was seen more than once but under ten times. The V gene is TRBV4-1, the J gene TRBJ2-7; D uncertain. The V gene's germline CDR1 is MGHRA and CDR2 YSYEKL. The CDR3 extends over 14 amino acids. The V end lost 1 base, the J end lost 3 bases, and 10 bases lay between the germline ends. The DNA of the CDR3 is TGCGCCAGCAGCCAAGTTCTTGGTTTCTACGAGCAGTACTTC. Its protein product is CASSQVLGFYEQYF.

The table lists this clonotype with a few counts. The chain couples TRBV20-1 to TRBJ2-1; 8 bases are shared with TRBD1. Germline V lookup: CDR1 DFQATT, CDR2 SNEGSKA (reference sequence). The CDR3 runs 16 residues. V lost 3 bases, J lost 1 base, and 8 bases stayed unmatched. The CDR3 reads CSASPATGGSYNEQFF. For the CDR3, the DNA is TGCAGTGCTAGCCCAGCTACAGGGGGATCCTACAATGAGCAGTTCTTC.

This chain connects TRBV6-2 or TRBV6-3 to TRBJ2-7, with D possibly being TRBD1 (6 bases). The CDR3 spans 17 residues. The germline V gene has CDR1 MNHEY and CDR2 SVGEGT. V was clipped by 0 bases and J by 0 bases, with 15 bases between them. The DNA for the CDR3 is TGTGCCAGCAGTTACTCACAGGGACACCTGAGCTCCTACGAGCAGTACTTC. Its translation: CASSYSQGHLSSYEQYF.